Below, 20 T cell receptor beta chains from the same sample are listed, as sequenced in a study of T cell repertoires in cytomegalovirus infection. In TCRdb, the reads were re-called with MiXCR into one record per CDR3 protein. The sample lists 100,000 to 150,000 distinct CDR3 sequences; 20% to 30% were seen once. Their antigens are not known. Sequencing input: PBMCs, sequenced either directly or after in vitro stimulation (not recorded which). The receptors shown here come from a human donor in good health (CMV status not recorded). Some clones in this sample may be carry-over from other donors' samples.

The sample holds a few counts of this clonotype. CDR3 in amino acids: CASSASPPETQYF. The CDR3 coding sequence is TGTGCCAGCAGCGCCTCTCCCCCGGAGACCCAGTACTTC. This chain uses TRBV7-2 with TRBJ2-5; D gene unclear. CDR1 and CDR2 (germline): SGHTA, FQGNSA. V lost 5 bases to trimming and J lost 5 bases, with 12 bases between them. The CDR3 has 13 amino acids.

This clonotype showed up many times. This sequence joins TRBV7-2 and TRBJ1-4, with 9 nucleotides matching TRBD1. This CDR3 spans 14 amino acids. The V gene end was trimmed by 3 bases and the J gene end by 8 bases; junction bases not matched to a gene: 4. Germline CDR1 and CDR2: SGHTA and FQGNSA. DNA for the CDR3: TGTGCCAGCAGCTTGGGGACAGGGTTGGAAAAACTGTTTTTT. Translation gives CASSLGTGLEKLFF.

This clonotype has ten or more counts. The J gene is TRBJ2-3, the V gene TRBV6-5; D is unclear. Germline lookup yields CDR1 MNHEY and CDR2 SVGAGI. This CDR3 region has 11 residues. V dropped 2 bases and J dropped 8 bases, with 5 bases sitting between them. CDR3: CASSYLRTQYF. CDR3 DNA: TGTGCCAGCAGTTACCTGCGTACGCAGTATTTT.

This clonotype appeared a few times. The rearrangement links TRBV29-1 to TRBJ2-7; tentative D call: TRBD1 (7 bases). This CDR3 has 14 residues. Germline V gives CDR1 SQVTM, CDR2 ANQGSEA. The V and J ends lost 6 bases and 0 bases respectively, with 15 bases between them. In nucleotides, the CDR3 is TGCAGCGTCTTGGAGGGGGCAAGCTCCTACGAGCAGTACTTC. This codes for CSVLEGASSYEQYF.

The chain's CDR3 is CASSLGPTYGYTF. The CDR3 coding sequence is TGTGCCAGCAGCTTAGGTCCGACTTATGGCTACACCTTC. This chain uses TRBV7-2 with TRBJ1-2; no reliable D call. The CDR3 consists of 13 residues. V lost 1 base and J lost 5, with 8 bases in between. Germline CDR1 reads SGHTA; CDR2 reads FQGNSA.

CDR3: CASSPGQLNEKLFF. CDR3 in DNA: TGTGCCAGCTCACCAGGGCAGCTTAACGAAAAACTGTTTTTT. The chain is built from TRBV18 and TRBJ1-4, with no clear D. This CDR3 is 14 amino acids long. V gave up 2 bases and J gave up 8 bases, with 12 bases separating them. Germline V CDR1 and CDR2: KGHSH, LQKENI.

This clonotype was seen at least ten times. CDR3 loop: CASSGQDQSYTF. CDR3 sequence (DNA): TGTGCCAGCAGTGGACAGGATCAGAGCTACACCTTC. This chain links TRBV12-3 or TRBV12-4 with TRBJ1-2; 7 bases line up with TRBD1. The CDR3 extends over 12 amino acids. With V trimmed by 5 bases and J by 9 bases, 6 bases remained unmatched.

In its sample, this clonotype was seen many times. This chain connects TRBV7-9 to TRBJ2-7, with a tentative D call TRBD1 (5 bases). This CDR3 has 11 residues. With 8 bases removed from V and 3 bases from J, the gap between germline ends came to 8 bases. Germline loops: CDR1 SEHNR, CDR2 FQNEAQ (reference sequence). The CDR3 coding sequence is TGTGCCAGCGAAGACAGCTACGAGCAGTACTTC. Translation: CASEDSYEQYF.

On this clonotype itself: A clone one base away is much larger, so this may be a read error. The chain recombines TRBV7-2 with TRBJ2-5; 7 positions agree with TRBD2. The CDR3 is made up of 16 amino acids. V dropped 5 bases and J dropped 3; count of bases not matched to a gene: 12. Germline CDR1 reads SGHTA; CDR2 reads FQGNSA. The CDR3 sequence: CASSPGTNIWEETQYF. Here the CDR3 DNA reads TGTGCCAGCAGCCCCGGGACTAACATATGGGAAGAGACCCAGTACTTC. Drawing the rest from reference TRBV7-2 and TRBJ2-5, the complete variable domain is GAGVSQSPSNKVTEKGKDVELRCDPISGHTALYWYRQSLGQGLEFLIYFQGNSAPDKSGLPSDRFSAERTGGSVSTLTIQRTQQEDSAVYLCASSPGTNIWEETQYFGPGTRLLVL.

At least ten counts were recorded for this clonotype. The V call is TRBV7-8, the J call TRBJ1-1, with a weak D call TRBD1 (6 bases). The CDR3 totals 15 residues. Germline V gene sequence: CDR1 SGHVS, CDR2 FQNEAQ. The V gene lost 6 bases and the J gene lost 4 bases, with 18 bases spanning the gap. Here the CDR3 DNA reads TGTGCCAGCAGGCGAATGAGGACAGACATCACTGAAGCTTTCTTT. It yields the protein CASRRMRTDITEAFF.

The sample holds a few counts of this clonotype. The V and J genes are TRBV15 and TRBJ1-1, with D unclear. Trimming removed 3 bases at V and 4 bases at J, with 15 bases between. Per germline, CDR1 LNHNV and CDR2 YYDKDF (reference sequence). The CDR3 covers 15 residues. The CDR3: CATSRNGVLGTEAFF. CDR3 coding DNA: TGTGCCACCAGCAGGAATGGGGTTTTGGGCACTGAAGCTTTCTTT. Variable domain in full (rest from reference TRBV15 and TRBJ1-1): DAMVIQNPRYQVTQFGKPVTLSCSQTLNHNVMYWYQQKSSQAPKLLFHYYDKDFNNEADTPDNFQSRRPNTSFCFLDIRSPGLGDTAMYLCATSRNGVLGTEAFFGQGTRLTVV.

The V and J genes are TRBV4-3 and TRBJ2-3; TRBD2 aligns across 9 bases. Looked up from germline, CDR1 is LGHNA and CDR2 is YSLEER. CDR3 length: 16 amino acids. V trimming: 4 bases; J trimming: 3 bases; junction bases outside the gene matches: 8. The CDR3 loop is CASSPDPSGITDTQYF. CDR3 bases: TGCGCCAGCAGCCCTGATCCTAGCGGGATTACAGATACGCAGTATTTT.

Ten or more counts support this clonotype. In nucleotides, the CDR3 is TGTGCCAGCAGCGAGATATGGGACACCGGGGAGCTGTTTTTT. This codes for CASSEIWDTGELFF. J is TRBJ2-2 and V is TRBV7-2; D gene uncertain. The CDR3 is made up of 14 amino acids. Trimming cost V 5 bases and J 3 bases, with 10 bases left between them. Germline V gene data show CDR1 as SGHTA and CDR2 as FQGNSA.

This clonotype came up a few times. The V gene is TRBV30, the J gene TRBJ2-1; 10 bases align to TRBD2. The V segment lost 5 bases and the J segment 0 bases; nucleotides outside the gene matches: 4. Germline loops: CDR1 GTSNPN, CDR2 SVGIG (reference sequence). CDR3 length equals 15 residues. In nucleotides, the CDR3 is TGTGCCTGGGGAATAGCGGGAGGCTCCTACAATGAGCAGTTCTTC. It codes for CAWGIAGGSYNEQFF.

V and J are TRBV12-3 or TRBV12-4 and TRBJ1-1, with 8 bases lining up with TRBD1. J was trimmed by 4 bases and V by 6 bases; bases with no gene match: 13. CDR3 length equals 16 residues. This CDR3 is CASSRYRGGRGTEAFF. The DNA for the CDR3 is TGTGCCAGCAGCAGATACAGGGGGGGGCGGGGCACTGAAGCTTTCTTT.

This clonotype was recorded a few times. This chain uses TRBV12-3 or TRBV12-4 with TRBJ2-1, with a weak D call TRBD1 (5 bases). Trimming left V 5 bases short and J 5 bases short, with 13 bases between. There are 14 residues in the CDR3. CDR3 coding DNA: TGTGCCAGCAGTCCCCTGGGGCAGAACAATGAGCAGTTCTTC. It codes for CASSPLGQNNEQFF.

This clonotype was counted only a few times. The genes are TRBV11-3 and TRBJ2-7; unclear D gene. Germline V gene lookup returns CDR1 SGHNT and CDR2 YENEEA. The CDR3 runs to 8 residues. V lost 8 bases and J lost 4, with 0 bases in between. CDR3 region: CASYEQYF. CDR3 DNA sequence: TGTGCCAGCTACGAGCAGTACTTC.

This clonotype has ten or more counts. The chain has TRBV7-2 and TRBJ2-7, with unresolved D. There are 12 residues in the CDR3. V was cut by 5 bases and J by 0 bases, with 5 bases left in between. Germline V lookup: CDR1 SGHTA, CDR2 FQGNSA. The CDR3 coding sequence is TGTGCCAGCAGCCAGAGCTCCTACGAGCAGTACTTC. Translation: CASSQSSYEQYF.

Only a few counts were recorded for this clonotype. The rearrangement joins TRBV29-1 to TRBJ1-1; D might be TRBD1 (5 bases). The CDR3 spans 14 residues. The V and J ends lost 2 bases and 3 bases respectively, with 13 bases between them. In germline, CDR1 is SQVTM, CDR2 ANQGSEA. CDR3 in DNA: TGCAGCGTTGAACTTTTTGGCAGGGACACTGAAGCTTTCTTT. This encodes CSVELFGRDTEAFF.

CDR3: CSATHAGDTQYF. CDR3 coding DNA: TGCAGTGCTACTCACGCGGGAGATACGCAGTATTTT. The chain uses TRBV20-1 and TRBJ2-3; tentative D call: TRBD2 (5 bases). The CDR3 sequence is 12 residues long. Trimming left V 4 bases short and J 5 bases short, with 10 bases between. Germline loops: CDR1 DFQATT, CDR2 SNEGSKA (reference sequence).